The entry below gives a single T cell receptor beta chain sequence along with its context. These data originate in a study of blood T cell repertoires in COVID-19. Turning to the study itself: Samples came from the United States, Italy and Spain, spanning acute and convalescent COVID-19. T cells, B-cell-depleted T cells, or PBMCs supplied cDNA or gDNA.

Per the original methods: Amplification with reference gene primers provided the estimates of nucleated cell counts. TCRdb's copy holds only in-frame clones and misses some; the assay was immunoSEQ multiplex PCR. The V and J calls and clone size are taken from that table; D and trimming were inferred from the DNA. The repertoire consists of about 430,000 clones, with about 88% occurring once and the leading ten covering 1.4% to 1.5%. CDR3 length equals 17 residues. Per germline, CDR1 SGHRS and CDR2 YFSETQ. Trimming removed 5 bases from V and 5 bases from J; junction bases left unmatched: 15. In assigning cohorts, the study relied on participant-reported clinical history.

The source is a woman between 18 and 30 years old who had been exposed to COVID-19. The chain uses TRBV5-1 and TRBJ2-1, with 8 bases identical to TRBD2. The sequencing sample was made of PBMCs or T cells enriched from blood (not recorded which). CDR3 coding DNA: TGCGCCAGCAGGGAAAGGCCGGGACTAGAAGTAGACAATGAGCAGTTCTTC. This encodes CASRERPGLEVDNEQFF. Full variable domain (rest looked up from reference TRBV5-1 and TRBJ2-1): KAGVTQTPRYLIKTRGQQVTLSCSPISGHRSVSWYQQTPGQGLQFLFEYFSETQRNKGNFPGRFSGRQFSNSRSEMNVSTLELGDSALYLCASRERPGLEVDNEQFFGPGTRLTVL.